Sequencing of this TCR beta chain was carried out in a study of graft-versus-host responses after intestinal transplantation. Study as a whole: Transplants given to recipients were multivisceral, liver-intestinal, or isolated intestinal. Study observations and caveats: Recipient marrow held GvH clones, some first seen in ileum or blood. There was an association between peak levels of circulating GvH clones and early post-transplant HvG declines.

The data were produced by immunoSEQ multiplex PCR, yet TCRdb's version contains in-frame clones alone and is incomplete. The sample yields roughly 4,800 clones, 72% seen once. This clone was picked up a small number of times. Its antigen is as yet unknown. This CDR3 region has 16 residues. This receptor was taken from a human patient who received an intestinal transplant, so some T cells may come from the graft donor. Sequenced here: PBMCs, sampled about 540 days after intestinal transplant. This chain joins TRBV21-1 and TRBJ2-4; the table's TRBD1 call for D was not verified on the DNA. TRBV21-1 constitutes a pseudogene. CDR3 coding DNA: TGTGCCAGCAGCAGTGGGACAGGGGGGAAGAAAAACATTCAGTACTTC. This codes for CASSSGTGGKKNIQYF.